This T cell receptor beta chain is from a study of blood T cell repertoires in COVID-19. At the level of the study: From the United States, Italy and Spain came samples of acute and convalescent COVID-19.

The CDR3 is 14 residues long. The V segment lost 2 bases and the J segment 4 bases; nucleotides outside the gene matches: 4. Looked up from germline, CDR1 is KGHSH and CDR2 is LQKENI. In the original processing: Amplified reference gene primers provided the basis for estimating nucleated cell counts. Data came from immunoSEQ multiplex PCR; TCRdb stores just in-frame clones and leaves some out. That table furnishes V, J and clone size, whereas the DNA furnished D and trimming. The table has 200,000 to 250,000 clones, approximately 78% seen once. The J gene is TRBJ1-2, the V gene TRBV18; 7 bases map to TRBD1. Input material: peripheral blood. The TCR was taken from a woman aged 70 to 79 with COVID-19, enrolled during active disease. The CDR3 DNA sequence: TGTGCCAGCTCACCAGGACAGGACTTCTATGGCTACACCTTC. Encoded protein: CASSPGQDFYGYTF. The full variable domain, completed using reference TRBV18 and TRBJ1-2, is NAGVMQNPRHLVRRRGQEARLRCSPMKGHSHVYWYRQLPEEGLKFMVYLQKENIIDESGMPKERFSAEFPKEGPSILRIQQVVRGDSAAYFCASSPGQDFYGYTFGSGTRLTVV.